The text below deals with one T cell receptor beta chain. No antigen is known for it. This CDR3 is built from 12 residues. V was cut by 3 bases and J by 4 bases, with 7 bases left in between. CDR1 and CDR2 (germline): SQVTM, ANQGSEA. These data belong to a study of blood T cells in healthy people across ages. About the research overall: In model experiments, template switching was able to capture about one barcoded beta molecule for every two T cells that were present.

Regarding the study as a whole: In older individuals, TCR beta diversity per million T cells was lower, falling roughly linearly with age.

Using a J-beta primer mix together with a sample-barcoded 5' primer, a second PCR was run for roughly 7 to 12 cycles. Per-sample output comprised a minimum of 3 million paired-end reads containing CDR3. MiXCR was run by TCRdb on the 5' RACE reads, yielding one entry per CDR3 protein. There are roughly 830,000 distinct CDR3 sequences in the sample; around two thirds occur only once, and 25% to 30% lies in the top ten. The receptor was isolated from a man aged 30-40 years in good health. V is TRBV29-1 and J is TRBJ1-3; D gene uncertain. Sequencing was carried out using blood. CDR3 sequence reads: CSVDVGGNTIYF. CDR3 nucleotides: TGCAGCGTTGATGTCGGGGGAAACACCATATATTTT.